Listed here are 13 T cell receptor beta chains from one sample, sequenced in a study of T cell changes during pregnancy in multiple sclerosis. The repertoire was sequenced with immunoSEQ multiplex PCR; TCRdb's copy has only in-frame clones and lacks some. The sample has around 69,000 clones; roughly 90% are singletons. Here the sequenced sample was peripheral blood, taken in the first trimester of pregnancy. The receptor set was obtained from a female donor with multiple sclerosis, enrolled in a pregnancy study.

This clone was detected only a few times. V and J are TRBV21-1 and TRBJ1-3; the D segment call TRBD1 is taken from the table without a DNA check. TRBV21-1 represents a pseudogene. The length of the CDR3 is 15 residues. The CDR3 nucleotides are TGTGCCAGCAATTCCAACAGGGTAAGGGGAAACACCATATATTTT. It translates to CASNSNRVRGNTIYF.

The V and J genes are TRBV11-2 and TRBJ1-5; D is uncertain. CDR3 length equals 13 residues. Trimming shortened V by 2 bases and J by 4 bases, and 6 bases separated the two germline ends. Looked up from germline, CDR1 is SGHAT and CDR2 is FQNNGV. The CDR3 DNA reads TGTGCCAGCAGCTTATACGGTAATCAGCCCCAGCATTTT. Translating it yields CASSLYGNQPQHF.

The rearrangement links TRBV5-5 to TRBJ2-5; a possible D gene is TRBD1 (5 bases). CDR3 length: 14 amino acids. V lost 1 base to trimming and J lost 1 base, with 8 bases between them. CDR1 SGHKS and CDR2 YYEKEE come from the germline V gene (reference sequence). CDR3 bases: TGTGCCAGCAGCTTGACAGGTTCCCAAGAGACCCAGTACTTC. Amino acids: CASSLTGSQETQYF.

V gene TRBV18 combines with J gene TRBJ1-1, with D possibly matching TRBD1 (5 bases). With 5 bases removed from V and 3 bases from J, the gap between germline ends came to 16 bases. The CDR3 extends over 15 amino acids. The V gene's germline CDR1 is KGHSH and CDR2 LQKENI. CDR3 region: CASSEWGGPDTEAFF. In DNA, the CDR3 is TGTGCCAGCTCAGAATGGGGGGGACCCGACACTGAAGCTTTCTTT.

This chain links TRBV28 with TRBJ2-3; maybe TRBD2 (6 bases). Germline CDR1 MDHEN, CDR2 SYDVKM. CDR3 length equals 20 residues. The V end lost 7 bases, the J end lost 1 base, and 30 bases lay between the germline ends. The CDR3 protein is CASTTLWRWGEARGTDTQYF. CDR3 DNA sequence: TGTGCCAGCACCACATTATGGCGATGGGGGGAAGCGAGGGGCACAGATACGCAGTATTTT.

The V and J genes are TRBV15 and TRBJ2-2; TRBD2 matches 10 bases. V shed 1 base and J 0 bases; nucleotides not matched to a gene: 2. The length of the CDR3 is 17 residues. The V gene's germline CDR1 is LNHNV and CDR2 YYDKDF (reference sequence). The CDR3 is CATSRGSGRSNTGELFF. The CDR3 DNA sequence: TGTGCCACCAGCAGAGGTAGCGGGAGGTCGAACACCGGGGAGCTGTTTTTT.

This chain connects TRBV7-2 to TRBJ2-1; 7 positions match TRBD2. The V gene end was trimmed by 5 bases and the J gene end by 10 bases; junction bases not matched to a gene: 8. The CDR3 loop spans 13 amino acids. Germline V lookup: CDR1 SGHTA, CDR2 FQGNSA. The CDR3 sequence is CASSVGLGEEQFF. The CDR3 DNA follows: TGTGCCAGCAGCGTCGGACTAGGGGAGGAGCAGTTCTTC.

The chain recombines TRBV10-3 with TRBJ1-1; tentative D call: TRBD1 (6 bases). Trimming took 6 bases from V and 1 from J, leaving 9 bases between them. The CDR3 loop spans 13 amino acids. Germline V CDR1 and CDR2: ENHRY, SYGVKD. CDR3 residues: CAISSTGNTEAFF. CDR3 coding DNA: TGTGCCATCAGCTCGACAGGGAACACTGAAGCTTTCTTT.

This chain joins TRBV18 and TRBJ2-1; TRBD2 matches at 9 bases. Germline CDR1 reads KGHSH; CDR2 reads LQKENI. This CDR3 is built from 16 residues. V lost 4 bases to trimming and J lost 7 bases; unmatched junction nucleotides: 11. The DNA of the CDR3 is TGTGCCAGCTCACTTAGGACTAGCGCCAGAGGTAATGAGCAGTTCTTC. It encodes CASSLRTSARGNEQFF. The variable domain in full, completed from reference TRBV18 and TRBJ2-1, reads NAGVMQNPRHLVRRRGQEARLRCSPMKGHSHVYWYRQLPEEGLKFMVYLQKENIIDESGMPKERFSAEFPKEGPSILRIQQVVRGDSAAYFCASSLRTSARGNEQFFGPGTRLTVL.

The CDR3 reads CASSSYQWRDRYEQYF. DNA for the CDR3: TGTGCCAGCAGCTCCTATCAGTGGCGGGATAGGTACGAGCAGTACTTC. V and J are TRBV7-2 and TRBJ2-7; weak D call: TRBD2 (6 bases). Deletions cut 4 bases from V and 4 bases from J, with 20 bases between. The CDR3 runs 16 residues. Germline V CDR1 and CDR2: SGHTA, FQGNSA.

The rearrangement joins TRBV7-2 to TRBJ1-1, with no clear D. Germline-derived CDR1 and CDR2 are SGHTA and FQGNSA. V lost 1 base and J 5 bases, leaving 8 bases between the germline ends. The CDR3 spans 13 residues. The CDR3 is CASSLGSRTEAFF. CDR3 coding DNA: TGTGCCAGCAGCTTAGGTTCGCGGACTGAAGCTTTCTTT.

CDR3: CASSLELAAYEQYF. The CDR3 DNA reads as TGTGCCAGCAGCTTGGAGCTAGCGGCCTACGAGCAGTACTTC. The J gene is TRBJ2-7, the V gene TRBV5-5, with 7 bases identical to TRBD2. After removal of 0 bases from V and 2 bases from J, the junction contained 2 bases not matched to a gene. The germline V gene has CDR1 SGHKS and CDR2 YYEKEE (reference sequence). There are 14 residues in the CDR3.

The chain employs TRBV7-2 and TRBJ2-5; 9 positions agree with TRBD1. CDR1 and CDR2 (germline): SGHTA, FQGNSA. The CDR3 totals 13 residues. Unmatched junction bases numbered 5, after V lost 7 bases and J lost 5 bases. The CDR3 nucleotides read TGTGCCAGCACGGGACAGGGCTTGGAGACCCAGTACTTC. Its translation: CASTGQGLETQYF.